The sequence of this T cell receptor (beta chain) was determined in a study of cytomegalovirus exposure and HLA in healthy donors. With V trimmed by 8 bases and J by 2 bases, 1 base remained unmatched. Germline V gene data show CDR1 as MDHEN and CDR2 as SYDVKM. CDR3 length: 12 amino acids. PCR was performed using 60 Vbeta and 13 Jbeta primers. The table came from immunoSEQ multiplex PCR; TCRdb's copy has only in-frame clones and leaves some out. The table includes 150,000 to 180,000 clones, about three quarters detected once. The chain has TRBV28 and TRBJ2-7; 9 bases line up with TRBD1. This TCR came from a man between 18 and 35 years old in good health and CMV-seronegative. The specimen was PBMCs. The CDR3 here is CASRTGAYEQYF. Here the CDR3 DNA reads TGTGCCAGCCGGACAGGGGCCTACGAGCAGTACTTC.